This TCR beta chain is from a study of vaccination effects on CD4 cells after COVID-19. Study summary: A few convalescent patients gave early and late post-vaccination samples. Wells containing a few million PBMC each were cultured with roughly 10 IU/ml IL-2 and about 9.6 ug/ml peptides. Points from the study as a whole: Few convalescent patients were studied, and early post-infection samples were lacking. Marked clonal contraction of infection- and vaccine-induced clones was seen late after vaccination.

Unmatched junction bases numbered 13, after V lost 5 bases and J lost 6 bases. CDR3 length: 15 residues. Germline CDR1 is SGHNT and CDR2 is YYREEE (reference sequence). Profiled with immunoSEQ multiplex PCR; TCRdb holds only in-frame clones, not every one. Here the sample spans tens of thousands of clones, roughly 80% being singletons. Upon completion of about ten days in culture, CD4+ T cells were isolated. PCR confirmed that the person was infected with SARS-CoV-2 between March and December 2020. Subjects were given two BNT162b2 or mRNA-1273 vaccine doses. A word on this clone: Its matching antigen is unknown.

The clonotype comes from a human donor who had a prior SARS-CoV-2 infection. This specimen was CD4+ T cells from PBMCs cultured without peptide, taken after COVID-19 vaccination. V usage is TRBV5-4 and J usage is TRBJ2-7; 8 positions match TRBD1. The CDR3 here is CASSRHGQGIPEQYF. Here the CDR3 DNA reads TGTGCCAGCAGTCGGCATGGACAGGGAATCCCCGAGCAGTACTTC. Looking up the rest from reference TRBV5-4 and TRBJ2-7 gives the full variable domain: ETGVTQSPTHLIKTRGQQVTLRCSSQSGHNTVSWYQQALGQGPQFIFQYYREEENGRGNFPPRFSGLQFPNYSSELNVNALELDDSALYLCASSRHGQGIPEQYFGPGTRLTVT.